These 30 T cell receptor beta chains originate from one sample sequenced in a study of blood T cell repertoires in COVID-19. Here immunoSEQ multiplex PCR was the method, and the copy in TCRdb shows in-frame clones only, minus some. The sample records approximately 100,000 clones, 88% being singletons. Sequenced sample: peripheral blood. The receptors here all came from a woman aged 60-70 years with acute or convalescent COVID-19.

V gene TRBV27 combines with J gene TRBJ1-1, with a tentative D call TRBD1 (6 bases). Germline lookup yields CDR1 MNHEY and CDR2 SMNVEV (reference sequence). V lost 0 bases to trimming and J lost 4 bases, with 15 bases between them. This CDR3 is 16 amino acids long. CDR3 coding DNA: TGTGCCAGCAGTTTATCGAGAACAGGGTTGCCCACTGAAGCTTTCTTT. It encodes CASSLSRTGLPTEAFF.

The rearrangement joins TRBV11-2 to TRBJ2-5; TRBD2 agrees at 8 bases. Germline loops: CDR1 SGHAT, CDR2 FQNNGV. This CDR3 spans 15 amino acids. J lost 5 bases, V lost 1 base, and 6 bases had no gene match. The CDR3 here is CASSLGLARQETQYF. The CDR3 region has the DNA TGTGCCAGCAGCTTAGGACTAGCGCGTCAGGAGACCCAGTACTTC.

The J gene is TRBJ1-1, the V gene TRBV10-3; 9 nucleotides agree with TRBD1. Losses at the gene ends were 6 bases for V and 4 bases for J; bases not matched to a gene: 9. The CDR3 runs to 15 residues. Germline CDR1 reads ENHRY; CDR2 reads SYGVKD. CDR3 protein: CAIRGQGTGGTEAFF. For the CDR3, the DNA is TGTGCCATCAGAGGACAGGGGACTGGGGGCACTGAAGCTTTCTTT.

The genes are TRBV7-8 and TRBJ2-3, with 12 positions matching TRBD2. V dropped 1 base and J dropped 1; count of bases not matched to a gene: 0. Germline lookup yields CDR1 SGHVS and CDR2 FQNEAQ. The CDR3 totals 16 residues. The chain's CDR3 is CASSLGLAGGTDTQYF. CDR3 bases: TGTGCCAGCAGCTTAGGACTAGCGGGGGGCACAGATACGCAGTATTTT.

The chain has TRBV5-5 and TRBJ2-1, with D possibly TRBD2 on 5 matching bases. There are 14 residues in the CDR3. V was cut by 0 bases and J by 6 bases, with 10 bases left in between. Germline CDR1 reads SGHKS; CDR2 reads YYEKEE (reference sequence). The DNA for the CDR3 is TGTGCCAGCAGCTTGGATCCGGGATCCAATGAGCAGTTCTTC. This gives the protein CASSLDPGSNEQFF.

The chain has TRBV19 and TRBJ2-4; maybe TRBD1 (5 bases). The germline V and J ends were trimmed by 6 bases and 0 bases, with 15 bases remaining between them. CDR1 and CDR2 from the germline V gene are LNHDA and SQIVND (reference sequence). The CDR3 totals 16 residues. The DNA for the CDR3 is TGTGCCAGTAGCTCCCCCCGACAGACAGCCAAAAACATTCAGTACTTC. Translating it yields CASSSPRQTAKNIQYF.

The sample holds a few counts of this clone. This chain joins TRBV29-1 and TRBJ2-1, with 7 nucleotides matching TRBD2. The CDR3 runs to 13 residues. Germline trimming cut 8 bases from V and 0 bases from J; bases unmatched to any gene: 4. Germline values: CDR1 SQVTM, CDR2 ANQGSEA. The CDR3 nucleotides read TGCAGCCCTCAGCGGGACTCCTACAATGAGCAGTTCTTC. Translation: CSPQRDSYNEQFF.

The chain uses TRBV5-1 and TRBJ2-5; the D gene is possibly TRBD2 (6 bases). V was clipped by 3 bases and J by 1 base, with 10 bases between them. CDR1 and CDR2 (germline): SGHRS, YFSETQ. This CDR3 has 14 amino acids. CDR3 sequence reads: CASSYGGVQETQYF. CDR3 in DNA: TGCGCCAGCAGCTACGGGGGAGTCCAAGAGACCCAGTACTTC.

The chain is built from TRBV7-2 and TRBJ1-3, with a weak D call TRBD1 (5 bases). The CDR3 loop spans 16 amino acids. V dropped 5 bases and J dropped 0 bases, with 14 bases sitting between them. Germline CDR1 is SGHTA and CDR2 is FQGNSA. CDR3 protein: CASSQRTGGSGNTIYF. The CDR3 DNA reads as TGTGCCAGCAGCCAGCGGACGGGGGGCTCTGGAAACACCATATATTTT.

The chain combines TRBV2 with TRBJ2-3, with D possibly TRBD2 on 5 matching bases. This CDR3 is built from 16 residues. CDR1 is SNHLY, CDR2 FYNNEI, per germline. The V gene lost 7 bases and the J gene lost 4 bases, with 21 bases spanning the gap. The CDR3 protein is CASTLPLGLGADTQYF. The CDR3 DNA reads TGTGCCAGCACTCTACCTCTCGGGCTGGGAGCAGATACGCAGTATTTT.

This chain joins TRBV19 and TRBJ1-1, with D possibly TRBD1 on 6 matching bases. Germline V gene lookup returns CDR1 LNHDA and CDR2 SQIVND (reference sequence). The CDR3 runs to 12 residues. Deletions cut 9 bases from V and 8 bases from J, with 16 bases between. The CDR3 is CASDNPGQEAFF. The CDR3 nucleotides are TGTGCCAGCGACAATCCGGGACAAGAAGCTTTCTTT. Full variable domain (outside the CDR3, taken from reference TRBV19 and TRBJ1-1): DGGITQSPKYLFRKEGQNVTLSCEQNLNHDAMYWYRQDPGQGLRLIYYSQIVNDFQKGDIAEGYSVSREKKESFPLTVTSAQKNPTAFYLCASDNPGQEAFFGQGTRLTVV.

The CDR3: CASSVRENTEAFF. In nucleotides, the CDR3 is TGTGCCAGCTCAGTCAGGGAGAACACTGAAGCTTTCTTT. The chain combines TRBV18 with TRBJ1-1, with D maybe TRBD1 (5 bases). This CDR3 contains 13 residues. Germline assignment: CDR1 KGHSH and CDR2 LQKENI. V was clipped by 5 bases and J by 1 base, with 8 bases between them.

The chain has TRBV2 and TRBJ1-5; D might be TRBD1 (6 bases). Trimming left V 7 bases short and J 3 bases short, with 13 bases between. The CDR3 length is 14 residues. Germline-derived CDR1 and CDR2 are SNHLY and FYNNEI. The CDR3 nucleotides are TGTGCCAGCAACCCGACAGGCCTCAATCAGCCCCAGCATTTT. It yields the protein CASNPTGLNQPQHF.

The chain carries TRBV11-3 and TRBJ1-1, with D hard to call. V gave up 5 bases and J gave up 11 bases, with 18 bases separating them. The CDR3 totals 13 residues. Germline loops: CDR1 SGHNT, CDR2 YENEEA. Here the CDR3 DNA reads TGTGCCAGCAGCACGACCCCGGGTCGTACGGCTTTCTTT. Translating gives CASSTTPGRTAFF.

The genes are TRBV2 and TRBJ2-5; no clear D. V was trimmed by 2 bases and J by 3 bases, leaving 7 bases between them. This CDR3 is built from 13 residues. The V gene's germline CDR1 is SNHLY and CDR2 FYNNEI. The CDR3 here is CASSEQAKETQYF. DNA for the CDR3: TGTGCCAGCAGTGAACAGGCGAAAGAGACCCAGTACTTC.

The CDR3 sequence is CASSTGLAGEGEQFF. The DNA of the CDR3 is TGCGCCAGCAGCACGGGACTAGCGGGAGAAGGGGAGCAGTTCTTC. The chain joins TRBV5-1 to TRBJ2-1; 14 nucleotides agree with TRBD2. CDR3 length: 15 amino acids. The ends lost 4 bases at V and 10 bases at J; junction bases unmatched: 7. Per germline, CDR1 SGHRS and CDR2 YFSETQ.

The chain combines TRBV6-1 with TRBJ1-1; D not resolved. CDR3 length: 17 residues. CDR1 MNHNS and CDR2 SASEGT come from the germline V gene. Trimming stripped 4 bases from V and 0 bases from J, with 18 bases between. CDR3 nucleotide sequence: TGTGCCAGCAGTGCGAGAATTGTAAGCCCGCTGAACACTGAAGCTTTCTTT. Protein sequence: CASSARIVSPLNTEAFF.

The chain couples TRBV21-1 to TRBJ2-7; the table assigns TRBD2, which was not confirmed against the DNA. TRBV21-1 is a pseudogene locus. This CDR3 has 15 residues. The CDR3 DNA reads as TGTGCCAGCAGCGGGACTAGCGGTAACTCCTACGAGCAGTACTTC. Translation: CASSGTSGNSYEQYF.

The chain couples TRBV27 to TRBJ1-4, with D tentatively TRBD1 (5 bases). In germline, CDR1 is MNHEY, CDR2 SMNVEV (reference sequence). The V gene lost 1 base and the J gene lost 6 bases, with 6 bases spanning the gap. The CDR3 has 13 amino acids. Here the CDR3 reads CASSLWGDEKLFF. The CDR3 nucleotides are TGTGCCAGCAGTTTATGGGGGGATGAAAAACTGTTTTTT.

The chain has TRBV5-4 and TRBJ2-2; 7 bases map to TRBD1. In germline, CDR1 is SGHNT, CDR2 YYREEE (reference sequence). The J segment lost 0 bases and the V segment lost 3 bases, leaving 2 bases of the junction unmatched. The CDR3 runs 15 residues. The CDR3 coding sequence is TGTGCCAGCAGCTCGGACAGGCCGAACACCGGGGAGCTGTTTTTT. This translates into CASSSDRPNTGELFF.

The V gene is TRBV6-5, the J gene TRBJ2-7; weak D call: TRBD2 (6 bases). V gave up 0 bases and J gave up 7 bases, with 19 bases separating them. This CDR3 contains 16 residues. In germline, CDR1 is MNHEY, CDR2 SVGAGI. Written as DNA, the CDR3 is TGTGCCAGCAGTTACTCTGGCGGGATTCATAGGAGGGAGCAGTACTTC. Encoded protein: CASSYSGGIHRREQYF.

This clone was counted a few times. The rearrangement uses TRBV6-6 and TRBJ1-1; a weak D match, TRBD1 (5 bases). Germline CDR1 is MNHNY and CDR2 is SVGAGI (reference sequence). The CDR3 extends over 13 amino acids. Deletions cut 4 bases from V and 5 bases from J, with 11 bases between. CDR3 bases: TGTGCCAGCAGTTCCACCAGGGATACTGAAGCTTTCTTT. Its translation is CASSSTRDTEAFF.

This sequence joins TRBV5-1 and TRBJ2-1, with TRBD2 matching over 13 bases. CDR1 and CDR2 (germline): SGHRS, YFSETQ. Trimming cost V 4 bases and J 0 bases; bases outside gene matches: 7. The CDR3 spans 18 residues. The CDR3 sequence: CASSGLAGVASSYNEQFF. CDR3 in DNA: TGCGCCAGCAGCGGACTAGCGGGAGTTGCGAGCTCCTACAATGAGCAGTTCTTC.

The chain employs TRBV6-5 and TRBJ1-5; D is possibly TRBD1 (5 bases). There are 15 residues in the CDR3. Germline lookup yields CDR1 MNHEY and CDR2 SVGAGI. Deletions cut 6 bases from V and 3 bases from J, with 15 bases between. CDR3 region: CASSLEGAINQPQHF. The CDR3 nucleotides are TGTGCCAGCAGCCTTGAAGGGGCCATCAATCAGCCCCAGCATTTT.

The gene calls are TRBV7-9 and TRBJ1-2, with TRBD1 matching over 8 bases. Per the germline V gene, CDR1 is SEHNR and CDR2 is FQNEAQ (reference sequence). The CDR3 is 13 amino acids. V was pared by 2 bases and J by 7 bases, with 3 bases of the junction left unmatched. The CDR3 region is CASSLQGAVGYTF. The CDR3 region has the DNA TGTGCCAGCAGCTTACAGGGGGCAGTTGGCTACACCTTC.

This clone was detected only once. The chain employs TRBV11-3 and TRBJ1-1; D is unresolved. CDR1 is SGHNT, CDR2 YENEEA, per germline. V shed 0 bases and J shed 1 base, with 6 bases lying between them. The CDR3 covers 14 residues. For the CDR3, the DNA is TGTGCCAGCAGCTTAGATACAGCGAACACTGAAGCTTTCTTT. Encoded protein: CASSLDTANTEAFF.

This chain connects TRBV28 to TRBJ2-7, with TRBD1 identical over 8 bases. V trimming: 8 bases; J trimming: 1 base; junction bases outside the gene matches: 4. This CDR3 contains 13 residues. Germline CDR1 and CDR2: MDHEN and SYDVKM. In nucleotides, the CDR3 is TGTGCCAGCCACAGACAGGGGTCCTACGAGCAGTACTTC. Its translation is CASHRQGSYEQYF.

This clone came up a few times. The chain combines TRBV5-1 with TRBJ2-2; maybe TRBD2 (6 bases). The CDR3 is 12 amino acids. V gave up 5 bases and J gave up 6 bases, with 8 bases separating them. The V gene's germline CDR1 is SGHRS and CDR2 YFSETQ. CDR3 nucleotides: TGCGCCAGCAGTTGGGGGGCCGGGGAGCTGTTTTTT. Translation gives CASSWGAGELFF.

The J gene is TRBJ1-2, the V gene TRBV5-6; 9 bases align to TRBD1. The CDR3 runs to 13 residues. The V segment lost 0 bases and the J segment 6 bases; nucleotides outside the gene matches: 0. Per germline, CDR1 SGHDT and CDR2 YYEEEE. The CDR3 here is CASSLGTGDGYTF. Here the CDR3 DNA reads TGTGCCAGCAGCTTGGGGACAGGGGATGGCTACACCTTC.

J is TRBJ2-5 and V is TRBV25-1; TRBD1 is a possible D gene (5 bases). CDR3 length equals 13 residues. Germline V CDR1 and CDR2: MGHDK, SYGVNS. The germline V and J ends were trimmed by 4 bases and 4 bases, with 10 bases remaining between them. The CDR3 coding sequence is TGTGCCAGCAGTGGCAGGGTTGGAGAGACCCAGTACTTC. Its protein is CASSGRVGETQYF.